The 13 T cell receptor beta chains reported below all come from one sample, sequenced in a study of blood T cell repertoires in COVID-19. Using immunoSEQ multiplex PCR, the repertoire was profiled, and TCRdb retains in-frame clones only, with some absent. The data contain over 40,000 clones, roughly 84% of them singletons. Source material: peripheral blood. The source is a human donor in a cohort sampled during active COVID-19.

The V gene is TRBV6-6, the J gene TRBJ1-5; tentatively, D is TRBD1 (6 bases). The germline V gene encodes CDR1 MNHNY and CDR2 SVGAGI (reference sequence). The V and J ends lost 6 bases and 9 bases respectively, with 18 bases between them. The CDR3 is made up of 14 amino acids. The CDR3 DNA is TGTGCCAGCAGCTACGGACAGACCCAGCCGCCCCAGCATTTT. As protein: CASSYGQTQPPQHF.

The chain uses TRBV5-5 and TRBJ1-1; D remains ambiguous. The CDR3 contains 12 residues. V shed 1 base and J shed 8 bases, with 9 bases lying between them. The germline gives CDR1 SGHKS, CDR2 YYEKEE (reference sequence). CDR3 in DNA: TGTGCCAGCAGCTTGACCGACTCCGAAGCTTTCTTT. Translated: CASSLTDSEAFF. Full variable domain (remainder filled in from reference TRBV5-5 and TRBJ1-1): DAGVTQSPTHLIKTRGQQVTLRCSPISGHKSVSWYQQVLGQGPQFIFQYYEKEERGRGNFPDRFSARQFPNYSSELNVNALLLGDSALYLCASSLTDSEAFFGQGTRLTVV.

This sequence joins TRBV19 and TRBJ2-7; tentative D call: TRBD1 (6 bases). Trimming removed 0 bases from V and 9 bases from J, with 18 bases in between. Germline V lookup: CDR1 LNHDA, CDR2 SQIVND (reference sequence). CDR3 size: 15 residues. The CDR3 DNA follows: TGTGCCAGTAGTATAGATTGGACAGCGGACCTAGGGCAGTACTTC. It is translated as CASSIDWTADLGQYF. The full variable domain, completed using reference TRBV19 and TRBJ2-7, is DGGITQSPKYLFRKEGQNVTLSCEQNLNHDAMYWYRQDPGQGLRLIYYSQIVNDFQKGDIAEGYSVSREKKESFPLTVTSAQKNPTAFYLCASSIDWTADLGQYFGPGTRLTVT.

This rearrangement joins TRBV4-2 to TRBJ2-3; 14 bases align to TRBD2. CDR1 is LGHNA, CDR2 YNFKEQ, per germline. The CDR3 contains 16 residues. After removal of 4 bases from V and 4 bases from J, the junction contained 4 bases not matched to a gene. CDR3 coding DNA: TGTGCCAGCAGCCTGACTAGCGGGAGGGCTGCAGATACGCAGTATTTT. Its translation is CASSLTSGRAADTQYF.

Only a few counts were recorded for this clone. The rearrangement uses TRBV2 and TRBJ1-1, with D hard to call. The CDR3 totals 14 residues. CDR1 and CDR2 (germline): SNHLY, FYNNEI. V was pared by 2 bases and J by 8 bases, with 15 bases between. CDR3 region: CASSELGGGSEAFF. The CDR3 nucleotides are TGTGCCAGCAGTGAACTGGGAGGAGGATCCGAAGCTTTCTTT.

The chain carries TRBV7-6 and TRBJ2-2; D gene ambiguous. The germline V gene encodes CDR1 SGHVS and CDR2 FNYEAQ. The V end lost 2 bases, the J end lost 6 bases, and 7 bases lay between the germline ends. CDR3 length: 13 residues. In DNA, the CDR3 is TGTGCCAGCAGCTTATCGGAGTCCGGGGAGCTGTTTTTT. This gives the protein CASSLSESGELFF.

The chain carries TRBV7-9 and TRBJ2-1; TRBD2 agrees at 9 bases. J was trimmed by 8 bases and V by 3 bases; bases with no gene match: 5. Germline assignment: CDR1 SEHNR and CDR2 FQNEAQ (reference sequence). The CDR3 is made up of 14 amino acids. The CDR3 nucleotides are TGTGCCAGCAGCTTGGCTAGCGGGATGCATGAGCAGTTCTTC. It encodes CASSLASGMHEQFF.

V is TRBV2 and J is TRBJ2-1, with D possibly TRBD1 on 7 matching bases. V was pared by 3 bases and J by 6 bases, with 12 bases between. CDR1 is SNHLY, CDR2 FYNNEI, per germline. This CDR3 is built from 14 residues. This CDR3 reads CASSDQGGVNEQFF. The CDR3 DNA reads TGTGCCAGCAGTGACCAGGGGGGCGTCAATGAGCAGTTCTTC. The variable domain in full, with the rest retrieved from reference TRBV2 and TRBJ2-1, is EPEVTQTPSHQVTQMGQEVILRCVPISNHLYFYWYRQILGQKVEFLVSFYNNEISEKSEIFDDQFSVERPDGSNFTLKIRSTKLEDSAMYFCASSDQGGVNEQFFGPGTRLTVL.

This chain uses TRBV3-1 (or the pseudogene TRBV3-2) with TRBJ1-3; 7 nucleotides agree with TRBD1. CDR1 is LGHDT and CDR2 is YNNKEL in the germline V gene (reference sequence). V was clipped by 6 bases and J by 3 bases; unmatched bases: 8. This CDR3 is 15 amino acids long. The CDR3 DNA reads TGTGCCAGCAGGAGCACAGGGGTGCATGGAAACACCATATATTTT. It yields the protein CASRSTGVHGNTIYF.

This chain uses TRBV19 with TRBJ1-4; TRBD1 aligns across 9 bases. V shed 5 bases, J shed 6 bases, and the junction held 4 bases outside the gene matches. Germline assignment: CDR1 LNHDA and CDR2 SQIVND (reference sequence). The CDR3 has 14 residues. The CDR3 sequence is CASSSGTGYEKLFF. The CDR3 DNA reads as TGTGCCAGTAGTTCCGGGACAGGGTATGAAAAACTGTTTTTT.

The rearrangement joins TRBV3-1 (or the pseudogene TRBV3-2) to TRBJ1-1; D not certain. Trimming removed 4 bases from V and 0 bases from J, with 15 bases in between. Germline-derived CDR1 and CDR2 are LGHDT and YNNKEL (reference sequence). The CDR3 spans 16 residues. Here the CDR3 reads CASSPRGGNLNTEAFF. In DNA form, the CDR3 reads TGTGCCAGCAGCCCAAGAGGCGGGAACTTGAACACTGAAGCTTTCTTT.

The genes are TRBV9 and TRBJ1-2, with D tentatively TRBD1 (5 bases). V was pared by 3 bases and J by 0 bases, with 9 bases between. CDR1 SGDLS and CDR2 YYNGEE come from the germline V gene. This CDR3 comprises 14 residues. CDR3 DNA: TGTGCCAGCAGCGCGACAGAGACTAACTATGGCTACACCTTC. This gives the protein CASSATETNYGYTF. Based on the CDR3 plus reference TRBV9 and TRBJ1-2, the full variable domain is DSGVTQTPKHLITATGQRVTLRCSPRSGDLSVYWYQQSLDQGLQFLIQYYNGEERAKGNILERFSAQQFPDLHSELNLSSLELGDSALYFCASSATETNYGYTFGSGTRLTVV.

V gene TRBV6-6 combines with J gene TRBJ2-7; 11 bases are a match to TRBD2. CDR1 and CDR2 from the germline V gene are MNHNY and SVGAGI (reference sequence). The CDR3 contains 21 residues. V lost 5 bases, J lost 2 bases, and 23 bases stayed unmatched. CDR3 sequence (DNA): TGTGCCAGCAGTCGAGGGGGACAACATGGACTAGCGGGTCCCTCTACCTACGAGCAGTACTTC. It is translated as CASSRGGQHGLAGPSTYEQYF.